This T cell receptor beta chain originates from a study of T-cell memory formation after mild COVID-19. The CDR3 consists of 15 residues. The trim removed 2 bases at V and 7 bases at J, leaving 6 bases unmatched. The germline CDR1 and CDR2 sequences are MNHEY and SVGAGI. TCRdb called the 5' RACE reads again in MiXCR, with one record for every CDR3 protein. The data contain about 150,000 distinct CDR3 sequences, about 14% of them singletons. The rearrangement uses TRBV6-5 and TRBJ2-1; TRBD1 matches 9 bases. This TCR was recovered from an adult woman who had mild COVID-19 (a few samples of this study predate the infection). Cell type and time point are not known. Sequencing was done on a sample of PBMCs or a T cell subset sorted from them (not recorded which). The CDR3 nucleotides are TGTGCCAGCAGTTACACAAACAGGGGGCCGAATGAGCAGTTCTTC. Its translation: CASSYTNRGPNEQFF.